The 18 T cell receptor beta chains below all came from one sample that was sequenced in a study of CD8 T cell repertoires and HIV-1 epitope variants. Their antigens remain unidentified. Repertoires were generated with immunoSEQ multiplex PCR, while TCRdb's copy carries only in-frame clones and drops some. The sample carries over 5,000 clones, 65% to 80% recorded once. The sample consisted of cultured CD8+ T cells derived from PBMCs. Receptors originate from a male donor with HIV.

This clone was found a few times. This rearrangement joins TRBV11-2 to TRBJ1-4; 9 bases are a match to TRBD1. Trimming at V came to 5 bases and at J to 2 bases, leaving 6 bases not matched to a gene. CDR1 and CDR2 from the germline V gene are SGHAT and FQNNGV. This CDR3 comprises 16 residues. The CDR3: CASSPGQGMTNEKLFF. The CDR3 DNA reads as TGTGCCAGCAGCCCGGGACAGGGAATGACTAATGAAAAACTGTTTTTT.

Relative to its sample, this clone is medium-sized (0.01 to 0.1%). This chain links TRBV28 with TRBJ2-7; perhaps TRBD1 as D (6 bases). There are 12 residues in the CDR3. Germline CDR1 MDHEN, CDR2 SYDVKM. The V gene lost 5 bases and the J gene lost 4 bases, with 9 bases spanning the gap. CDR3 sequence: CASSRTVYEQYF. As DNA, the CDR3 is TGTGCCAGCAGTCGGACAGTATACGAGCAGTACTTC.

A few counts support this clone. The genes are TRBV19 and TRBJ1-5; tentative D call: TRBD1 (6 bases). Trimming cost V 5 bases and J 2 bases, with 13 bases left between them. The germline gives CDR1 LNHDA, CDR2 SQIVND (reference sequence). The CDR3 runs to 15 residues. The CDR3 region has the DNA TGTGCCAGTAGTTCAACAGGGACGGGCAATCAGCCCCAGCATTTT. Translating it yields CASSSTGTGNQPQHF.

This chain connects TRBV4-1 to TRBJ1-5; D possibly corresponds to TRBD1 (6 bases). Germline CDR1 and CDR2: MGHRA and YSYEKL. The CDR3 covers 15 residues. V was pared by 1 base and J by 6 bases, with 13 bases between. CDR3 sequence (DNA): TGCGCCAGCAGCCAAGGGGGGGCGGGAAGTCAGCCCCAGCATTTT. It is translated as CASSQGGAGSQPQHF.

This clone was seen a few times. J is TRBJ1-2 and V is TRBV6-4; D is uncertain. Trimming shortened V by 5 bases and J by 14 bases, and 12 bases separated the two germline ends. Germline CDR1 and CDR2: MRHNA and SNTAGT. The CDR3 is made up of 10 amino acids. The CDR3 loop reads CASSSRLTTF. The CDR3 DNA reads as TGTGCCAGCAGTTCGCGGTTGACAACCTTC.

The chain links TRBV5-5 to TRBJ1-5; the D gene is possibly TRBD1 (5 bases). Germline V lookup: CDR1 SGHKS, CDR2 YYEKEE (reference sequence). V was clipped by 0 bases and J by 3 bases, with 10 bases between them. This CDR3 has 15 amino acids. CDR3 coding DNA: TGTGCCAGCAGCTTGGCCTTGGGACTCAATCAGCCCCAGCATTTT. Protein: CASSLALGLNQPQHF.

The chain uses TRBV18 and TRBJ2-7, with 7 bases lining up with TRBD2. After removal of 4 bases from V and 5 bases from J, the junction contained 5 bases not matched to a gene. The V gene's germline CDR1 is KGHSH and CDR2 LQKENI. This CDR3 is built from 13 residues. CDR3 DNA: TGTGCCAGCTCACTTCGACGGGAGGACGAGCAGTACTTC. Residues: CASSLRREDEQYF.

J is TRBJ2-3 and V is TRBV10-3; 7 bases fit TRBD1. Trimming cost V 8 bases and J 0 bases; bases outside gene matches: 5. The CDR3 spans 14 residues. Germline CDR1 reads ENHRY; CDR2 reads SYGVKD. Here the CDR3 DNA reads TGTGCCATCGGGACAGAAACTAGCACAGATACGCAGTATTTT. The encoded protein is CAIGTETSTDTQYF.

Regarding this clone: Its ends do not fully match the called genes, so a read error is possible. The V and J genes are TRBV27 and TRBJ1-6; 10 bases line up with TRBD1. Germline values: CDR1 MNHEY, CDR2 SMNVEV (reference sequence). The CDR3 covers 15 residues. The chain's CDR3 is CASGLSGTGVSPLHF. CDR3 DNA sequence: TGTGCCAGCGGTTTATCCGGGACAGGGGTTTCACCCCTCCACTTT.

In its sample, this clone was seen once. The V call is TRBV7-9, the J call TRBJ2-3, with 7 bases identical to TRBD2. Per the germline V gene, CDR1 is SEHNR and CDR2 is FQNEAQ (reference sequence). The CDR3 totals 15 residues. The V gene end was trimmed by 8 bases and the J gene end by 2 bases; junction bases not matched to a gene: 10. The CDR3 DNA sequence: TGTGCCAGCCACTGGAGCGGGACCTACACAGATACGCAGTATTTT. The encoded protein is CASHWSGTYTDTQYF. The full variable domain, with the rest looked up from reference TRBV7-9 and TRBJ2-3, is DTGVSQNPRHKITKRGQNVTFRCDPISEHNRLYWYRQTLGQGPEFLTYFQNEAQLEKSRLLSDRFSAERPKGSFSTLEIQRTEQGDSAMYLCASHWSGTYTDTQYFGPGTRLTVL.

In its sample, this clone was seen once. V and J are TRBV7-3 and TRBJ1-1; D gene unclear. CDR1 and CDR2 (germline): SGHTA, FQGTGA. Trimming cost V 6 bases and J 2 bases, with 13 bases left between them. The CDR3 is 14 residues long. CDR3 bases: TGTGCCAGCAGAAAAAGTACGGGTAACACTGAAGCTTTCTTT. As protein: CASRKSTGNTEAFF.

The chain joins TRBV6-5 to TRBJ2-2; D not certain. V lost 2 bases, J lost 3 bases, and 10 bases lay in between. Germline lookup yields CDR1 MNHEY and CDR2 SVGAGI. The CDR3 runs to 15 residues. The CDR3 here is CASSYGQVDTGELFF. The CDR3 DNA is TGTGCCAGCAGTTACGGGCAGGTCGACACCGGGGAGCTGTTTTTT.

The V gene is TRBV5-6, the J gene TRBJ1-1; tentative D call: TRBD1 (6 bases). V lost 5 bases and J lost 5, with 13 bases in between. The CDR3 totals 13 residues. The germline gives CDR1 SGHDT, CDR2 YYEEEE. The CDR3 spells CASREQGGTEAFF. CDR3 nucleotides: TGTGCCAGCAGGGAGCAAGGGGGTACTGAAGCTTTCTTT.

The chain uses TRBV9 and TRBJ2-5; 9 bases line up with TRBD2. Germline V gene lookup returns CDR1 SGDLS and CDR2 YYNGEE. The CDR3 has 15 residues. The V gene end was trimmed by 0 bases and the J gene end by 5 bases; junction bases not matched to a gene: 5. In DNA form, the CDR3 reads TGTGCCAGCAGCGTAGCTTCGAGCGGGGGGGAGACCCAGTACTTC. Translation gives CASSVASSGGETQYF.

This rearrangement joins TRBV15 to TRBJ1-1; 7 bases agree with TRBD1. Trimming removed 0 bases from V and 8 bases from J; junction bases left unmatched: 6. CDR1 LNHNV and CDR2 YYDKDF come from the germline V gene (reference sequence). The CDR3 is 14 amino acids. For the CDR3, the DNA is TGTGCCACCAGCAGAGATAACAACAGGGGCGAAGCTTTCTTT. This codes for CATSRDNNRGEAFF.

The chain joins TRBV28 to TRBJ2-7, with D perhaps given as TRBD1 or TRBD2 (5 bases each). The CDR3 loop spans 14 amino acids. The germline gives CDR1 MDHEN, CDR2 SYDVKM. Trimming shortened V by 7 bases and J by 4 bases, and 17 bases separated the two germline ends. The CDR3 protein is CASTLIGAGYEQYF. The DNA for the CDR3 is TGTGCCAGCACCCTGATAGGGGCGGGTTACGAGCAGTACTTC.

Written as DNA, the CDR3 is TGTGCCAGCAGTGATCTGGGGTTGTACACTGAAGCTTTCTTT. Protein: CASSDLGLYTEAFF. J is TRBJ1-1 and V is TRBV6-1; D is undetermined. This CDR3 has 14 residues. Germline CDR1 is MNHNS and CDR2 is SASEGT. V lost 3 bases, J lost 3 bases, and 11 bases lay in between.

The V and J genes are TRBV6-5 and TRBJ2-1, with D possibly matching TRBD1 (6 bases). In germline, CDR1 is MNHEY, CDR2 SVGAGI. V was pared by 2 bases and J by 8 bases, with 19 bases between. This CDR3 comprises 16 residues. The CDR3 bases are TGTGCCAGCAGTTACCACAGGGAAGTCACTATCGATGAGCAGTTCTTC. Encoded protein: CASSYHREVTIDEQFF.